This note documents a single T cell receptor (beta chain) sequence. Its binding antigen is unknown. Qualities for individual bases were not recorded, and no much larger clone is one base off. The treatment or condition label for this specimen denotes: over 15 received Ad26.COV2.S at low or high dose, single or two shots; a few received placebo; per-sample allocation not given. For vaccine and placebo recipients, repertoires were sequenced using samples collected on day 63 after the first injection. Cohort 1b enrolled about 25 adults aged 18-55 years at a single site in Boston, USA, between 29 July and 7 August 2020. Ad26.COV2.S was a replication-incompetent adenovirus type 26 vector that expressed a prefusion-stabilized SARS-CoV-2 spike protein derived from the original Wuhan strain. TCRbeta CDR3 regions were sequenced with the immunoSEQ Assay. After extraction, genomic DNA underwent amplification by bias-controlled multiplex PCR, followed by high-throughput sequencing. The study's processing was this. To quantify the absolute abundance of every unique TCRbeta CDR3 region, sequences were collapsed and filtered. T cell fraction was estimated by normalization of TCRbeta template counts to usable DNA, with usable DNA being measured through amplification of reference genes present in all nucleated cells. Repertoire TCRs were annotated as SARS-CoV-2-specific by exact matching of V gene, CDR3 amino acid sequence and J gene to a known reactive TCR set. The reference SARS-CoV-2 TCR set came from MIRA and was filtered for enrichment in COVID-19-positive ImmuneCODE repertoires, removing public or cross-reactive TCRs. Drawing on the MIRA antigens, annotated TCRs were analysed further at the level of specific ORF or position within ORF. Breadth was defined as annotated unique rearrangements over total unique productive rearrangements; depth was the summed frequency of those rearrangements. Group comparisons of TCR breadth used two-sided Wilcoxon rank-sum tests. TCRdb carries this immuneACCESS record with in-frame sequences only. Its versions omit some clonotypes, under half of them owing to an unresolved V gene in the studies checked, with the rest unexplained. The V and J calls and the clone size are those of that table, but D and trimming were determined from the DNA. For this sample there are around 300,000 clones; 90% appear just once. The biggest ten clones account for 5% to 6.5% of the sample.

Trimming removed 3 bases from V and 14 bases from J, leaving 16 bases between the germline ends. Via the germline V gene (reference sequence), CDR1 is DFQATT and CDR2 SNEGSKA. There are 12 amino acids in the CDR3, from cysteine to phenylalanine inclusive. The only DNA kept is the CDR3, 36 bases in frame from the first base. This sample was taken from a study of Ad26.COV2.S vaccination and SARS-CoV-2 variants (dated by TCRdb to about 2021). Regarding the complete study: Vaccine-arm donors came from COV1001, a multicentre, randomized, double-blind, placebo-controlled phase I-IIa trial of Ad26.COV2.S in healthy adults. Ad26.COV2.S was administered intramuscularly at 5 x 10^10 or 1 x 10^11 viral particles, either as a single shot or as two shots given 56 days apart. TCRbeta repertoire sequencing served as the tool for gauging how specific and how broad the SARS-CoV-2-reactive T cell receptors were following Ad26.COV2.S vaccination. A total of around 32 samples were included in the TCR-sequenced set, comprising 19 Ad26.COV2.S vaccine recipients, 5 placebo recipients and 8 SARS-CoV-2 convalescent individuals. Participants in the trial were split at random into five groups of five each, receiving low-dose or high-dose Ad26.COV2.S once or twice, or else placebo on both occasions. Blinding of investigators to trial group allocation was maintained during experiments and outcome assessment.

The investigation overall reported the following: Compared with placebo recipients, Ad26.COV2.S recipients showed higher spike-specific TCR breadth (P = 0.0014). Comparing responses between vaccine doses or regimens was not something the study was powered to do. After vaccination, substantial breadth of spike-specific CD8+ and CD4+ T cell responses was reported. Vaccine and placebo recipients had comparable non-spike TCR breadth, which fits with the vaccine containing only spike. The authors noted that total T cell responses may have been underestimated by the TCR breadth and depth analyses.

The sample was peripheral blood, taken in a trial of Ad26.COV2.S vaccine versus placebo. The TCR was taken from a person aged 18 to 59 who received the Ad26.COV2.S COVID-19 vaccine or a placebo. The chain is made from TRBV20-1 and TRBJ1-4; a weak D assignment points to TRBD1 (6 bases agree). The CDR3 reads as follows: CSASPSRGVLFF. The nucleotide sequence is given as TGCAGTGCTAGTCCATCCAGGGGTGTTCTGTTTTTT.